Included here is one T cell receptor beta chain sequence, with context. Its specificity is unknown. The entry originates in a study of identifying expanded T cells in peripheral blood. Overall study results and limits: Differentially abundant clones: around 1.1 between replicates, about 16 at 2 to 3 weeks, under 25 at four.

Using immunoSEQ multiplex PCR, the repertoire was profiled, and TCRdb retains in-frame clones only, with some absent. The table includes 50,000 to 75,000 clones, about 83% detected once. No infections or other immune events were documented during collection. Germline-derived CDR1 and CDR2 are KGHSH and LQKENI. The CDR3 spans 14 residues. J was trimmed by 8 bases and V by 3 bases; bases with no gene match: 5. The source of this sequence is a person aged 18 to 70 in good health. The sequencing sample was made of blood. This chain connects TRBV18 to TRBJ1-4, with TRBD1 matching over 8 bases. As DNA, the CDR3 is TGTGCCAGCTCACCGGACAGGGTGGAGGAAAAACTGTTTTTT. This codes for CASSPDRVEEKLFF.